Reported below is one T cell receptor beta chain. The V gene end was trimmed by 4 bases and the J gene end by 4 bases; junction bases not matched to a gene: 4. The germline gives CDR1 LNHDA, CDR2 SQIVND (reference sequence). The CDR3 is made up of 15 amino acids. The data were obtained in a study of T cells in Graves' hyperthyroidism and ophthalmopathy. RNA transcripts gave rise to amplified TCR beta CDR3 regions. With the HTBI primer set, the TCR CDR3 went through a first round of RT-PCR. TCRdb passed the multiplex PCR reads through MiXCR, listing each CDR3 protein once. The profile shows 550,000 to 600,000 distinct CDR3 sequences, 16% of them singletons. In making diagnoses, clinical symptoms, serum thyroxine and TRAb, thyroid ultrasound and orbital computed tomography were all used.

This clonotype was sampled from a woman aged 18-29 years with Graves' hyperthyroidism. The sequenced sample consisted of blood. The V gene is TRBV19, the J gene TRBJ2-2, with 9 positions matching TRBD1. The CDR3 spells CASSKQGAVTGELFF. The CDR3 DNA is TGTGCCAGTAGTAAACAGGGGGCAGTCACCGGGGAGCTGTTTTTT.